The clone carrying this T cell receptor (beta chain) was observed a single time. Looked up from germline, CDR1 is SGHTA and CDR2 is FQGTGA. The CDR3 is 14 residues long. With V trimmed by 4 bases and J by 1 base, 1 base remained unmatched. Generated by immunoSEQ multiplex PCR, the TCRdb table keeps only in-frame clones and is missing some. The profile shows 40,000 to 50,000 clones, around 80% of them singletons. The source of the sample is a study of blood T cell repertoires in COVID-19. Across the whole study: Researchers got acute and convalescent COVID-19 samples from the United States, Italy and Spain. Sources were T cells, B-cell-depleted T cells, or PBMCs; the material itself was cDNA or gDNA.

This receptor was obtained from a man in his 70s with acute or convalescent COVID-19. Input material: peripheral blood. The chain has TRBV7-3 and TRBJ1-1, with 9 bases lining up with TRBD1. CDR3 protein: CASSSTGGNTEAFF. In nucleotides, the CDR3 is TGTGCCAGCAGCTCGACAGGGGGGAACACTGAAGCTTTCTTT.